This passage covers 2 T cell receptor beta chains from one sample sequenced in a study of CD8+CD57+ T cells in acquired aplastic anemia. The TCR beta profiling, which covered VDJ combination and CDR3 sequence, was carried out using genomic DNA as the template. TCRdb reprocessed the reads via MiXCR and lists one record per CDR3 protein. The table records approximately 250,000 distinct CDR3 sequences, roughly 82% of them present only once. Sequencing involved patients with CD8+CD57+ cell expansion previously shown by flow cytometry. Source material: sorted CD4+, CD8+, or CD8+CD57+ T cells (not recorded which) from PBMCs. The receptors here all came from a human donor with aplastic anemia.

This clonotype was detected only a few times. The chain has TRBV7-2 and TRBJ1-6; D may be TRBD1 (5 bases). CDR1 is SGHTA, CDR2 FQGNSA, per germline. The CDR3 is made up of 16 amino acids. Between the trimmed V and J ends, which lost 3 bases and 15 bases, there was a span of 24 bases. Here the CDR3 reads CASSLGEGAYTSHLHF. The DNA for the CDR3 is TGTGCCAGCAGCTTGGGGGAGGGCGCCTATACTTCGCACCTCCACTTT.

As to this clonotype: The conserved phenylalanine or tryptophan is not found at the CDR3 terminus, so this likely reflects a read error. This chain joins TRBV7-3 and TRBJ2-5, with D possibly matching TRBD1 (6 bases). Per the germline V gene, CDR1 is SGHTA and CDR2 is FQGTGA. This CDR3 contains 14 residues. The CDR3: CATSRGASQETQYS. The DNA of the CDR3 is TGTGCCACCAGCAGGGGCGCCAGCCAAGAGACGCAGTACTCC.